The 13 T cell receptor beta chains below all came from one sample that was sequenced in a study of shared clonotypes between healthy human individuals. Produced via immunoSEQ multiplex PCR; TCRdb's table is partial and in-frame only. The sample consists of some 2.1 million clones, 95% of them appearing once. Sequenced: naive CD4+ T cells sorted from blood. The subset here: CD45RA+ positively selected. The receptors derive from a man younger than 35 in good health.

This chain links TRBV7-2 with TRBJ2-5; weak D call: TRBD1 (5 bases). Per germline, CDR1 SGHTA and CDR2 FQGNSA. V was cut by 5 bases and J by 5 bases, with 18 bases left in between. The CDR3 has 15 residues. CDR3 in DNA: TGTGCCAGCAGCCAAGGACAAGGGGTAACGGAGACCCAGTACTTC. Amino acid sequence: CASSQGQGVTETQYF.

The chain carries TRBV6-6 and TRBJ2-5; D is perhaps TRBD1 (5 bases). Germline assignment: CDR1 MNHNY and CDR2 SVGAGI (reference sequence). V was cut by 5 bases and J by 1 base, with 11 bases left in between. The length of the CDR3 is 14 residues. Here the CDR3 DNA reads TGTGCCAGCAGTGGGGCAGCGACCCAAGAGACCCAGTACTTC. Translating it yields CASSGAATQETQYF.

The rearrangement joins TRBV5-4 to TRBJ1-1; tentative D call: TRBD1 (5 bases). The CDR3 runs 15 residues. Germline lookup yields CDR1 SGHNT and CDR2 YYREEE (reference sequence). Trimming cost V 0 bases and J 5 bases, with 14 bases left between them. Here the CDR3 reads CASSLESAGLTEAFF. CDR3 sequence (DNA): TGTGCCAGCAGCTTGGAGTCGGCAGGGCTTACTGAAGCTTTCTTT. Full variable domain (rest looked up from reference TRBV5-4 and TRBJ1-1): ETGVTQSPTHLIKTRGQQVTLRCSSQSGHNTVSWYQQALGQGPQFIFQYYREEENGRGNFPPRFSGLQFPNYSSELNVNALELDDSALYLCASSLESAGLTEAFFGQGTRLTVV.

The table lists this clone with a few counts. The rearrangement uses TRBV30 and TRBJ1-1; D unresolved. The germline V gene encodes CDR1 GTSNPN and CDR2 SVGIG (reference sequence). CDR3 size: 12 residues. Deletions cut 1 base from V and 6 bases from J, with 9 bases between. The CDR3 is CAWSAKLAEAFF. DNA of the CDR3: TGTGCCTGGAGTGCTAAGTTGGCTGAAGCTTTCTTT.

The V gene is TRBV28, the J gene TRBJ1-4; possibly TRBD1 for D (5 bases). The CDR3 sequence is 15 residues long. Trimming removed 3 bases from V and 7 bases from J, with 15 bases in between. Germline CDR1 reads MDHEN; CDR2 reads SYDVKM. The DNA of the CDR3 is TGTGCCAGCAGTTTTCGTGGCAGGGTTGGTGAAAAACTGTTTTTT. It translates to CASSFRGRVGEKLFF.

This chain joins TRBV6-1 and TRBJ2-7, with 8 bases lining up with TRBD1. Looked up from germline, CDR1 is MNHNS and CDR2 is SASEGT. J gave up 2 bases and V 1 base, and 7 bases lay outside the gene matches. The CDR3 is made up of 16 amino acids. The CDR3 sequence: CASSEGDQGAPYEQYF. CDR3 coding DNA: TGTGCCAGCAGTGAAGGCGACCAGGGGGCGCCCTACGAGCAGTACTTC.

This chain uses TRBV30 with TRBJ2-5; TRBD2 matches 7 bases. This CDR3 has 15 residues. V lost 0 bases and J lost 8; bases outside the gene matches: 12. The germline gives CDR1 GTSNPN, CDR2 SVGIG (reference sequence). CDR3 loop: CAWSVSAVPGGTQYF. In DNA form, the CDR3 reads TGTGCCTGGAGTGTATCAGCGGTCCCGGGGGGAACCCAGTACTTC.

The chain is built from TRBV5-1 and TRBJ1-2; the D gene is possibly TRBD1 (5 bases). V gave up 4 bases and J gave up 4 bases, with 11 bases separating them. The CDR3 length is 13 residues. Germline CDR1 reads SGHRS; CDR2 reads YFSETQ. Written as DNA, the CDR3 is TGCGCCAGCAGCCCCGGGGGTTCCTATGGCTACACCTTC. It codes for CASSPGGSYGYTF.

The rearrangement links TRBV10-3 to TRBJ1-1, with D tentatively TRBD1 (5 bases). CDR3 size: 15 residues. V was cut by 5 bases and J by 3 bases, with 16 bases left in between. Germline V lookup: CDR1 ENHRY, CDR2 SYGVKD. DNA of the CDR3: TGTGCCATCAGTCTCCCGGGGGGGTCGGACACTGAAGCTTTCTTT. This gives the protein CAISLPGGSDTEAFF.

The CDR3 protein is CASGSGQGHHGELFF. In DNA form, the CDR3 reads TGTGCTAGTGGTTCCGGACAGGGGCATCACGGGGAGCTGTTTTTT. The rearrangement links TRBV12-5 to TRBJ2-2; 9 bases match TRBD1. This CDR3 region has 15 residues. Germline V gene lookup returns CDR1 LGHNT and CDR2 FRNRAP. Trimming removed 4 bases from V and 7 bases from J; junction bases left unmatched: 7.

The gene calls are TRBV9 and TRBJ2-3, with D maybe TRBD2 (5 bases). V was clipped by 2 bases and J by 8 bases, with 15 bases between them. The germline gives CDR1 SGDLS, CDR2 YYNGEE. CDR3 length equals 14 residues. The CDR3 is CASSVGLSSGTQYF. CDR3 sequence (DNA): TGTGCCAGCAGCGTTGGACTCTCCTCCGGTACGCAGTATTTT.

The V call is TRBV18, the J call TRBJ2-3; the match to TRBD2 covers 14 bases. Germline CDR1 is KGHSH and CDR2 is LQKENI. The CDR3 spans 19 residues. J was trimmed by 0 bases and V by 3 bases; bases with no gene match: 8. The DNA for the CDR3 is TGTGCCAGCTCACCCGCTACCGGGACTAGCGGGGGAAGCACAGATACGCAGTATTTT. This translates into CASSPATGTSGGSTDTQYF. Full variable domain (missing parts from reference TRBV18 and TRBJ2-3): NAGVMQNPRHLVRRRGQEARLRCSPMKGHSHVYWYRQLPEEGLKFMVYLQKENIIDESGMPKERFSAEFPKEGPSILRIQQVVRGDSAAYFCASSPATGTSGGSTDTQYFGPGTRLTVL.

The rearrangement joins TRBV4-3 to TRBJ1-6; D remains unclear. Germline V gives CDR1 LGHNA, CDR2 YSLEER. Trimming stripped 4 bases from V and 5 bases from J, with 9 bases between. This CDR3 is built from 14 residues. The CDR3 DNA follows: TGCGCCAGCAGCCTGACGGTGAATAATTCACCCCTCCACTTT. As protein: CASSLTVNNSPLHF.